These 32 T cell receptor beta chains share one sample of origin, sequenced in a study of blood T cell repertoires in COVID-19. TCRdb's table, derived via immunoSEQ multiplex PCR, lists solely in-frame clones and lacks some. The data show around 80,000 clones, around 79% seen once. The source material was peripheral blood. These receptors came from a man aged 50-60 years with active or convalescent COVID-19.

The chain combines TRBV10-3 with TRBJ1-2; no clear D gene. CDR1 is ENHRY, CDR2 SYGVKD, per germline. The CDR3 covers 11 residues. The V end was cut by 4 bases, the J end by 7 bases, with 7 bases between. CDR3 nucleotides: TGTGCCATCAGTGTGCGGGGTGGCTACACCTTC. Translating it yields CAISVRGGYTF.

V gene TRBV6-1 combines with J gene TRBJ2-7; 7 positions agree with TRBD1. J was trimmed by 0 bases and V by 0 bases; bases with no gene match: 2. The CDR3 is 15 residues long. The germline gives CDR1 MNHNS, CDR2 SASEGT. The CDR3 coding sequence is TGTGCCAGCAGTGAAGCGGGGGACAGCTCCTACGAGCAGTACTTC. Amino acids: CASSEAGDSSYEQYF.

This chain joins TRBV5-1 and TRBJ2-1; 16 bases are shared with TRBD2. Trimming took 0 bases from V and 0 from J; bases not matched to a gene: 6. CDR3 length equals 20 residues. Germline CDR1 and CDR2: SGHRS and YFSETQ. CDR3 loop: CASSLAKGTSGGASYNEQFF. DNA for the CDR3: TGCGCCAGCAGCTTGGCCAAGGGGACTAGCGGGGGGGCCTCCTACAATGAGCAGTTCTTC.

The chain uses TRBV15 and TRBJ1-5; unclear D gene. CDR1 and CDR2 (germline): LNHNV, YYDKDF (reference sequence). Trimming took 0 bases from V and 1 from J, leaving 7 bases between them. The CDR3 sequence is 15 residues long. CDR3 bases: TGTGCCACCAGCAGAGATCGGGGAAGCAATCAGCCCCAGCATTTT. Protein product: CATSRDRGSNQPQHF.

This clone was recorded at least ten times. V and J are TRBV12-3 or TRBV12-4 and TRBJ1-2; 8 bases align to TRBD1. This CDR3 comprises 13 residues. V was pared by 9 bases and J by 6 bases, with 9 bases of the junction left unmatched. The CDR3 region has the DNA TGTGCCAGTTCTGACAGGGGAAGACATGGCTACACCTTC. Translated: CASSDRGRHGYTF.

This clone was counted once. V usage is TRBV19 and J usage is TRBJ1-6; D might be TRBD1 (6 bases). Germline CDR1 LNHDA, CDR2 SQIVND (reference sequence). V gave up 6 bases and J gave up 4 bases, with 7 bases separating them. The CDR3 is made up of 13 amino acids. This chain's CDR3 is CASSQGYNSPLHF. CDR3 coding DNA: TGTGCCAGTAGCCAGGGGTATAATTCACCCCTCCACTTT.

This clone was picked up one time. The genes are TRBV11-2 and TRBJ1-1; maybe TRBD1 (6 bases). V was trimmed by 2 bases and J by 0 bases, leaving 13 bases between them. Germline V lookup: CDR1 SGHAT, CDR2 FQNNGV. The CDR3 runs to 16 residues. CDR3 DNA sequence: TGTGCCAGCAGCTTACGGACAGACTTTTTGAACACTGAAGCTTTCTTT. Protein sequence: CASSLRTDFLNTEAFF.

This sequence joins TRBV5-5 and TRBJ1-4, with TRBD1 matching over 9 bases. Germline CDR1 reads SGHKS; CDR2 reads YYEKEE (reference sequence). CDR3 length: 14 residues. Trimming removed 3 bases from V and 9 bases from J; junction bases left unmatched: 6. CDR3 sequence (DNA): TGTGCCAGCAGCTGGGGGACAGGGTTCAAAAAACTGTTTTTT. Amino acids: CASSWGTGFKKLFF.

V and J are TRBV3-1 (or the pseudogene TRBV3-2) and TRBJ2-1; 7 bases match TRBD2. From germline, CDR1 is LGHDT and CDR2 YNNKEL (reference sequence). The CDR3 loop spans 15 amino acids. V lost 0 bases and J lost 8; bases outside the gene matches: 7. Written as DNA, the CDR3 is TGTGCCAGCAGCCAAGATTTGACTAGCTCCCATGAGCAGTTCTTC. Its protein is CASSQDLTSSHEQFF.

CDR3 bases: TGTGCCAGCACCCTTGAATCCGGGACTAGTAGGAGCGAGCAGTACTTC. Protein product: CASTLESGTSRSEQYF. The chain carries TRBV7-6 and TRBJ2-7, with TRBD2 matching over 8 bases. V dropped 7 bases and J dropped 6; count of bases not matched to a gene: 17. CDR1 is SGHVS and CDR2 is FNYEAQ in the germline V gene. The CDR3 is made up of 16 amino acids.

This chain uses TRBV4-3 with TRBJ2-7; TRBD1 agrees at 8 bases. Per germline, CDR1 LGHNA and CDR2 YSLEER. The CDR3 runs to 18 residues. Unmatched junction bases numbered 10, after V lost 0 bases and J lost 0 bases. CDR3 residues: CASSQDSKGTGPSYEQYF. CDR3 DNA sequence: TGCGCCAGCAGCCAAGATAGCAAGGGGACAGGCCCCTCCTACGAGCAGTACTTC.

The chain employs TRBV12-5 and TRBJ1-4; 8 bases are shared with TRBD1. V shed 5 bases, J shed 2 bases, and the junction held 4 bases outside the gene matches. The CDR3 consists of 15 residues. Germline CDR1 and CDR2: LGHNT and FRNRAP. The CDR3 here is CASGPGQGTNEKLFF. CDR3 coding DNA: TGTGCTAGTGGTCCAGGACAGGGCACTAATGAAAAACTGTTTTTT.

The V and J genes are TRBV19 and TRBJ1-6, with TRBD1 matching 7 bases. V shed 9 bases and J 4 bases; nucleotides not matched to a gene: 12. CDR1 and CDR2 (germline): LNHDA, SQIVND (reference sequence). CDR3 length equals 16 residues. CDR3 bases: TGTGCCAGCTCTCGTTCCGGGACAGCTTATAATTCACCCCTCCACTTT. Residues: CASSRSGTAYNSPLHF. Complete variable domain (other parts from reference TRBV19 and TRBJ1-6): DGGITQSPKYLFRKEGQNVTLSCEQNLNHDAMYWYRQDPGQGLRLIYYSQIVNDFQKGDIAEGYSVSREKKESFPLTVTSAQKNPTAFYLCASSRSGTAYNSPLHFGNGTRLTVT.

The chain employs TRBV5-1 and TRBJ1-1, with 9 bases identical to TRBD1. There are 13 residues in the CDR3. Trimming took 4 bases from V and 3 from J; bases not matched to a gene: 1. The germline V gene has CDR1 SGHRS and CDR2 YFSETQ. DNA for the CDR3: TGCGCCAGCAGCGACAGGGGGGACACTGAAGCTTTCTTT. This encodes CASSDRGDTEAFF.

The gene calls are TRBV5-8 and TRBJ2-1; TRBD2 is a possible D gene (6 bases). The CDR3 extends over 15 amino acids. Trimming removed 4 bases from V and 0 bases from J, with 11 bases in between. Germline-derived CDR1 and CDR2 are SGHTS and YDEGEE. The CDR3 reads CASSLVGGSYNEQFF. CDR3 DNA: TGTGCCAGCAGCCTTGTGGGGGGCTCCTACAATGAGCAGTTCTTC.

V and J are TRBV5-1 and TRBJ2-7; TRBD1 agrees at 9 bases. Germline V lookup: CDR1 SGHRS, CDR2 YFSETQ. CDR3 size: 15 residues. The J segment lost 5 bases and the V segment lost 4 bases, leaving 10 bases of the junction unmatched. This CDR3 reads CASSRLTGGSDEQYF. The CDR3 coding sequence is TGCGCCAGCAGCCGCCTGACAGGGGGTTCGGACGAGCAGTACTTC.

The chain's CDR3 is CASSPLVGGNEKLFF. The CDR3 DNA follows: TGTGCCAGCAGTCCCCTCGTGGGAGGAAATGAAAAACTGTTTTTT. The V gene is TRBV27, the J gene TRBJ1-4; D is ambiguous. V was clipped by 5 bases and J by 5 bases, with 15 bases between them. The length of the CDR3 is 15 residues. CDR1 and CDR2 (germline): MNHEY, SMNVEV (reference sequence).

The chain carries TRBV18 and TRBJ1-1; D gene unclear. V was clipped by 2 bases and J by 2 bases, with 12 bases between them. The CDR3 totals 15 residues. Germline V gives CDR1 KGHSH, CDR2 LQKENI. The CDR3: CASSPKEQPNTEAFF. CDR3 in DNA: TGTGCCAGCTCACCAAAGGAACAGCCAAACACTGAAGCTTTCTTT.

The chain links TRBV28 to TRBJ2-3; no clear D gene. With 1 base removed from V and 1 base from J, the gap between germline ends came to 9 bases. CDR3 size: 15 residues. The germline gives CDR1 MDHEN, CDR2 SYDVKM. CDR3 sequence: CASSLFARGTDTQYF. The DNA of the CDR3 is TGTGCCAGCAGTTTATTTGCCCGCGGCACAGATACGCAGTATTTT.

The chain is built from TRBV6-6 and TRBJ1-1; no clear D gene. V dropped 2 bases and J dropped 0 bases, with 10 bases sitting between them. In germline, CDR1 is MNHNY, CDR2 SVGAGI (reference sequence). The CDR3 consists of 15 residues. The CDR3 sequence is CASSYVADLNTEAFF. DNA of the CDR3: TGTGCCAGCAGTTACGTAGCAGACTTGAACACTGAAGCTTTCTTT.

This chain links TRBV27 with TRBJ2-2, with D possibly TRBD2 on 5 matching bases. V gave up 1 base and J gave up 5 bases, with 11 bases separating them. CDR1 is MNHEY, CDR2 SMNVEV, per germline (reference sequence). This CDR3 region has 15 residues. CDR3 loop: CASSLFGRGTGELFF. CDR3 nucleotides: TGTGCCAGCAGTTTATTCGGCCGGGGAACCGGGGAGCTGTTTTTT.

The chain uses TRBV5-1 and TRBJ2-5; no reliable D call. Trimming stripped 0 bases from V and 3 bases from J, with 9 bases between. The CDR3 spans 14 residues. Germline-derived CDR1 and CDR2 are SGHRS and YFSETQ. CDR3: CASSLDIGEETQYF. The CDR3 coding sequence is TGCGCCAGCAGCTTGGATATTGGAGAAGAGACCCAGTACTTC.

This clone was counted between two and nine times. V is TRBV5-4 and J is TRBJ1-1; D remains unclear. Trimming shortened V by 4 bases and J by 0 bases, and 10 bases separated the two germline ends. Per germline, CDR1 SGHNT and CDR2 YYREEE (reference sequence). This CDR3 is built from 14 residues. Here the CDR3 DNA reads TGTGCCAGCAGCCCAGACTATATGAACACTGAAGCTTTCTTT. Translation gives CASSPDYMNTEAFF. The full variable domain, rest sourced from reference TRBV5-4 and TRBJ1-1, is ETGVTQSPTHLIKTRGQQVTLRCSSQSGHNTVSWYQQALGQGPQFIFQYYREEENGRGNFPPRFSGLQFPNYSSELNVNALELDDSALYLCASSPDYMNTEAFFGQGTRLTVV.

This sequence joins TRBV7-9 and TRBJ2-5, with D perhaps TRBD2 (7 bases). The germline V gene has CDR1 SEHNR and CDR2 FQNEAQ (reference sequence). This CDR3 contains 16 residues. V dropped 5 bases and J dropped 2 bases, with 18 bases sitting between them. CDR3 sequence: CASSGTGEGQQETQYF. The CDR3 coding sequence is TGTGCCAGCAGCGGCACTGGGGAGGGACAACAAGAGACCCAGTACTTC.

In its sample, this clone was seen a few times. This chain's CDR3 is CASSPEGREDQPQHF. The CDR3 DNA reads TGTGCCAGCAGCCCTGAGGGCAGGGAGGATCAGCCCCAGCATTTT. This chain uses TRBV7-9 with TRBJ1-5; D may be TRBD1 (5 bases). The V end lost 5 bases, the J end lost 5 bases, and 16 bases lay between the germline ends. The CDR3 covers 15 residues. Germline V lookup: CDR1 SEHNR, CDR2 FQNEAQ (reference sequence). Full variable domain (outside the CDR3, taken from reference TRBV7-9 and TRBJ1-5): DTGVSQNPRHKITKRGQNVTFRCDPISEHNRLYWYRQTLGQGPEFLTYFQNEAQLEKSRLLSDRFSAERPKGSFSTLEIQRTEQGDSAMYLCASSPEGREDQPQHFGDGTRLSIL.

V is TRBV9 and J is TRBJ2-5, with D maybe TRBD1 (6 bases). Trimming removed 4 bases from V and 2 bases from J, with 15 bases in between. Germline V gene sequence: CDR1 SGDLS, CDR2 YYNGEE. The CDR3 sequence is 15 residues long. The DNA of the CDR3 is TGTGCCAGCAGCCCACAGACAGGTCCTCAAGAGACCCAGTACTTC. Amino acid sequence: CASSPQTGPQETQYF.

This clone was recorded only once. The chain uses TRBV6-5 and TRBJ2-5, with D perhaps TRBD2 (5 bases). V lost 6 bases, J lost 5 bases, and 16 bases lay in between. This CDR3 spans 14 amino acids. Germline V gene sequence: CDR1 MNHEY, CDR2 SVGAGI. The CDR3 region is CASSVSGLRETQYF. Here the CDR3 DNA reads TGTGCCAGCAGCGTAAGCGGACTCCGGGAGACCCAGTACTTC.

J is TRBJ1-1 and V is TRBV18; D is unresolved. V lost 3 bases and J 4 bases, leaving 12 bases between the germline ends. CDR1 is KGHSH, CDR2 LQKENI, per germline. The CDR3 consists of 14 residues. The CDR3 nucleotides read TGTGCCAGCTCACCGACGGAGGGAAGCACTGAAGCTTTCTTT. It translates to CASSPTEGSTEAFF.

The V gene is TRBV19, the J gene TRBJ2-5, with D tentatively TRBD2 (5 bases). Trimming removed 5 bases at V and 5 bases at J, with 18 bases between. Looked up from germline, CDR1 is LNHDA and CDR2 is SQIVND (reference sequence). CDR3 length: 15 amino acids. CDR3 DNA: TGTGCCAGTAGTCCGGGGTACCAGCCCAGGGAGACCCAGTACTTC. This translates into CASSPGYQPRETQYF.

The V call is TRBV23-1, the J call TRBJ2-4; weak D call: TRBD2 (6 bases). TRBV23-1 is an ORF, and what it does is uncertain. Trimming removed 0 bases from V and 0 bases from J, with 12 bases in between. This CDR3 has 17 amino acids. CDR3 DNA sequence: TGCGCCAGCAGTCAATCGGCGGTAGCGGAAGCCAAAAACATTCAGTACTTC. Its protein product is CASSQSAVAEAKNIQYF.

Details on this clone: The sample has other DNA sequences that encode this CDR3 too. The rearrangement joins TRBV5-6 to TRBJ2-3; TRBD2 matches at 11 bases. Germline lookup yields CDR1 SGHDT and CDR2 YYEEEE. The CDR3 consists of 15 residues. Trimming took 1 base from V and 6 from J; bases not matched to a gene: 4. For the CDR3, the DNA is TGTGCCAGCAGCTTGCTAGCGGGGGGAACGGATACGCAGTATTTT. Its translation: CASSLLAGGTDTQYF. Based on the CDR3 plus reference TRBV5-6 and TRBJ2-3, the full variable domain is DAGVTQSPTHLIKTRGQQVTLRCSPKSGHDTVSWYQQALGQGPQFIFQYYEEEERQRGNFPDRFSGHQFPNYSSELNVNALLLGDSALYLCASSLLAGGTDTQYFGPGTRLTVL.

The chain employs TRBV6-2 or TRBV6-3 and TRBJ1-2; maybe TRBD1 (5 bases). Trimming took 5 bases from V and 7 from J, leaving 11 bases between them. The germline V gene encodes CDR1 MNHEY and CDR2 SVGEGT. This CDR3 has 12 residues. The CDR3 here is CASSPGDFGYTF. In DNA form, the CDR3 reads TGTGCCAGCAGTCCGGGGGATTTTGGCTACACCTTC.